The sequence of this T cell receptor (beta chain) was determined in a study of blood T cell repertoires in COVID-19. Study-wide background: Samples of COVID-19 (acute and convalescent) were obtained from the United States, Italy and Spain.

The authors' processing: Estimated nucleated cell counts came from reference gene primer amplification. The assay was immunoSEQ multiplex PCR, and TCRdb's table has in-frame clones only and misses some. V and J calls and clone size are those listed in that table; D and trimming were worked out from the DNA. The sample consists of about 200,000 clones, around 80% of them appearing once. V dropped 1 base and J dropped 4; count of bases not matched to a gene: 8. The CDR3 consists of 16 residues. Germline lookup yields CDR1 SGHDN and CDR2 FVKESK. The chain is built from TRBV14 and TRBJ1-2, with 8 bases lining up with TRBD1. The source of this sequence is a woman in her thirties or forties with acute or convalescent COVID-19. Material: peripheral blood. The CDR3 DNA sequence: TGTGCCAGCAGCCAAGGGACGGACAGGGCGGGCTATGGCTACACCTTC. It encodes CASSQGTDRAGYGYTF.